The next 16 T cell receptor beta chains were all read from a single sample in a study of radiation and T cells in renal cell carcinoma. Repertoires were generated with immunoSEQ multiplex PCR, while TCRdb's copy carries only in-frame clones and drops some. This sample has roughly 120,000 clones, with roughly 80% found just once. As to time point: baseline pretreatment blood. Described treatment: 15 Gy SBRT to primary tumor, nephrectomy 4 weeks later. The sequencing used blood, collected from a patient whose treatment included radiotherapy and nephrectomy. These receptors all stem from a woman aged 55-70 years with renal cell carcinoma.

The chain carries TRBV7-2 and TRBJ2-2, with 7 bases fitting TRBD1. There are 16 residues in the CDR3. J gave up 0 bases and V 5 bases, and 6 bases lay outside the gene matches. Per the germline V gene, CDR1 is SGHTA and CDR2 is FQGNSA. CDR3 DNA sequence: TGTGCCAGCAGCCCACAGGGGCCGACGAACACCGGGGAGCTGTTTTTT. Protein sequence: CASSPQGPTNTGELFF.

This chain connects TRBV11-2 to TRBJ2-2; 7 positions agree with TRBD1. The CDR3 covers 16 residues. Trimming removed 5 bases from V and 0 bases from J; junction bases left unmatched: 6. The germline CDR1 and CDR2 sequences are SGHAT and FQNNGV. CDR3 in DNA: TGTGCCAGCAGCCCCCAGACAGGGACGAACACCGGGGAGCTGTTTTTT. Its translation is CASSPQTGTNTGELFF.

This clone was found once. The rearrangement links TRBV6-6 to TRBJ2-5; D remains ambiguous. From germline, CDR1 is MNHNY and CDR2 SVGAGI (reference sequence). The ends were cut back, 5 bases at V and 1 base at J, with 11 bases in the middle. The CDR3 length is 14 residues. The CDR3 nucleotides read TGTGCCAGCAGTCGCCCGACAAGCCAAGAGACCCAGTACTTC. It is translated as CASSRPTSQETQYF.

The J gene is TRBJ2-7, the V gene TRBV6-5, with 9 bases identical to TRBD2. The CDR3 runs to 16 residues. V lost 2 bases and J lost 5; bases outside the gene matches: 10. Per germline, CDR1 MNHEY and CDR2 SVGAGI. CDR3 loop: CASSYTAGGSADEQYF. The DNA of the CDR3 is TGTGCCAGCAGTTACACAGCGGGGGGCTCAGCCGACGAGCAGTACTTC.

This chain connects TRBV27 to TRBJ2-3; D remains unclear. V was trimmed by 3 bases and J by 2 bases, leaving 6 bases between them. The V gene's germline CDR1 is MNHEY and CDR2 SMNVEV (reference sequence). The CDR3 runs to 13 residues. The CDR3 loop reads CASSFSATDTQYF. Written as DNA, the CDR3 is TGTGCCAGCAGTTTCTCAGCCACAGATACGCAGTATTTT.

This clone was detected only a few times. This rearrangement joins TRBV9 to TRBJ2-7; 7 nucleotides line up with TRBD1. V gave up 0 bases and J gave up 4 bases; unmatched junction bases: 4. This CDR3 is 14 amino acids long. CDR1 SGDLS and CDR2 YYNGEE come from the germline V gene. The CDR3 sequence is CASSVEGGGYEQYF. The DNA for the CDR3 is TGTGCCAGCAGCGTAGAAGGGGGCGGTTACGAGCAGTACTTC.

The chain recombines TRBV6-1 with TRBJ1-1, with D perhaps matching TRBD1 (6 bases). Germline values: CDR1 MNHNS, CDR2 SASEGT. Trimming took off 7 bases at V and 5 bases at J, with 20 bases between the two ends. CDR3 length: 15 residues. This CDR3 reads CASTLPRGARTEAFF. CDR3 bases: TGTGCCAGCACTCTCCCCCGGGGGGCGCGTACTGAAGCTTTCTTT.

This clone was seen only a few times. The rearrangement uses TRBV28 and TRBJ1-2; unclear D gene. The CDR3 length is 14 residues. V dropped 5 bases and J dropped 4 bases, with 14 bases sitting between them. Germline assignment: CDR1 MDHEN and CDR2 SYDVKM. The CDR3 DNA is TGTGCCAGCAGTCCCGACCGATCCACCTATGGCTACACCTTC. The encoded protein is CASSPDRSTYGYTF.

This clone is medium-sized by share. The chain is built from TRBV4-1 and TRBJ1-1; 9 bases align to TRBD1. Germline assignment: CDR1 MGHRA and CDR2 YSYEKL. The CDR3 totals 15 residues. The junction had 3 bases not matched to a gene; V was cut back by 1 base and J by 3 bases. The CDR3 nucleotides are TGCGCCAGCAGCCAAGGGGGGACAGGGTACACTGAAGCTTTCTTT. It is translated as CASSQGGTGYTEAFF.

V and J are TRBV5-6 and TRBJ2-7; D gene unclear. Germline CDR1 is SGHDT and CDR2 is YYEEEE. V lost 2 bases and J lost 2, with 11 bases in between. This CDR3 has 14 amino acids. The CDR3 spells CASSFGLIPYEQYF. CDR3 nucleotides: TGTGCCAGCAGCTTCGGGCTTATCCCCTACGAGCAGTACTTC. The whole variable domain, remainder taken from reference TRBV5-6 and TRBJ2-7, is DAGVTQSPTHLIKTRGQQVTLRCSPKSGHDTVSWYQQALGQGPQFIFQYYEEEERQRGNFPDRFSGHQFPNYSSELNVNALLLGDSALYLCASSFGLIPYEQYFGPGTRLTVT.

The chain recombines TRBV20-1 with TRBJ1-1; D gene uncertain. V lost 7 bases and J lost 0, with 6 bases in between. Germline V gives CDR1 DFQATT, CDR2 SNEGSKA (reference sequence). The CDR3 runs 11 residues. Written as DNA, the CDR3 is TGCAGTGAGATAATGAACACTGAAGCTTTCTTT. Translating it yields CSEIMNTEAFF.

CDR3 sequence: CASTPDTSGANVLTF. The CDR3 DNA reads TGTGCCAGCACCCCCGACACCTCTGGGGCCAACGTCCTGACTTTC. The chain combines TRBV25-1 with TRBJ2-6; D is unresolved. V was clipped by 7 bases and J by 0 bases, with 10 bases between them. The CDR3 contains 15 residues. Germline V lookup: CDR1 MGHDK, CDR2 SYGVNS.

The chain is built from TRBV6-5 and TRBJ2-1; 15 positions agree with TRBD2. Germline CDR1 is MNHEY and CDR2 is SVGAGI. V shed 6 bases and J 7 bases; nucleotides not matched to a gene: 4. The CDR3 sequence is 15 residues long. The CDR3 region is CASRLGLAGGNEQFF. The CDR3 region has the DNA TGTGCCAGCAGACTGGGACTAGCGGGAGGAAATGAGCAGTTCTTC.

The chain employs TRBV6-6 and TRBJ2-3; D may correspond to TRBD1 or TRBD2 (6 bases each). This CDR3 contains 16 residues. Germline CDR1 and CDR2: MNHNY and SVGAGI (reference sequence). The germline V and J ends were trimmed by 2 bases and 1 base, with 13 bases remaining between them. CDR3: CASSYLMGGRTDTQYF. The CDR3 DNA reads TGTGCCAGCAGTTACCTGATGGGGGGCCGCACAGATACGCAGTATTTT.

Comments on this clone: Compared with germline, one end of the junction differs, possibly owing to a read error. CDR3: CAGSPGLKNTEAFF. CDR3 DNA sequence: TGTGCCGGCAGCCCCGGACTGAAGAACACTGAAGCTTTCTTT. The chain couples TRBV6-5 to TRBJ1-1; D is unresolved. The CDR3 has 14 amino acids. Per the germline V gene, CDR1 is MNHEY and CDR2 is SVGAGI.

The V and J genes are TRBV18 and TRBJ1-2, with 8 bases matching TRBD1. J was trimmed by 6 bases and V by 6 bases; bases with no gene match: 9. Germline-derived CDR1 and CDR2 are KGHSH and LQKENI. The length of the CDR3 is 14 residues. The CDR3 bases are TGTGCCAGCTCTCCAGGGGGCGGGTCGGATGGCTACACCTTC. Translated, it gives CASSPGGGSDGYTF.